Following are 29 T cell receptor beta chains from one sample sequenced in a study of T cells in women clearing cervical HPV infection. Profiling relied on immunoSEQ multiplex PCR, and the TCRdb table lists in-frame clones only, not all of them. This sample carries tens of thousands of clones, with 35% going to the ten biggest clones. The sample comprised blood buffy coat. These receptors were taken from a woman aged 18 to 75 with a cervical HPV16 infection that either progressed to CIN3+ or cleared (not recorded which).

The covered CDR3 bases are TGTGCCTGGAGTGCAGCCGGGGTGGGGACC. Translated, it gives CAWSAAGVGT. The CDR3 reads in full as CAWSAAGVGTQYF. The chain has TRBV30 and TRBJ2-5; weak D call: TRBD2 (5 bases). The read stops 3 residues short of the end of the CDR3; the missing end is completed from the germline J gene. CDR3 length: 13 residues. CDR1 is GTSNPN and CDR2 is SVGIG in the germline V gene (reference sequence). Trimming cost V 1 base and J 7 bases, with 13 bases left between them. Full variable domain (outside the CDR3, taken from reference TRBV30 and TRBJ2-5): SQTIHQWPATLVQPVGSPLSLECTVEGTSNPNLYWYRQAAGRGLQLLFYSVGIGQISSEVPQNLSASRPQDRQFILSSKKLLLSDSGFYLCAWSAAGVGTQYFGPGTRLLVL.

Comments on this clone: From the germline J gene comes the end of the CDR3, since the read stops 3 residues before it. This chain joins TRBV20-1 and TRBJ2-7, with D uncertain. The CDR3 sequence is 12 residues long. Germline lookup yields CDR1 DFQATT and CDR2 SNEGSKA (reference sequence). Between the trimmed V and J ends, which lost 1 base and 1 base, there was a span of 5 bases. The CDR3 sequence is CSARGLSYEQYF. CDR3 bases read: TGCAGTGCTAGAGGACTGTCCTACGAG.

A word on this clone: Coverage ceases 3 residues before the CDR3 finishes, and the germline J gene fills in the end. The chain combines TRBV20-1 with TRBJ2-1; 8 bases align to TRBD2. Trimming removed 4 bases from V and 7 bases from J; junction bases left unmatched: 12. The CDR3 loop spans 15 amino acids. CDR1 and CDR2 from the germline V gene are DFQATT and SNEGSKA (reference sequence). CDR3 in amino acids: CSATDGGAFVNEQFF. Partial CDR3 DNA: TGCAGTGCTACCGACGGGGGGGCCTTTGTAAATGAG.

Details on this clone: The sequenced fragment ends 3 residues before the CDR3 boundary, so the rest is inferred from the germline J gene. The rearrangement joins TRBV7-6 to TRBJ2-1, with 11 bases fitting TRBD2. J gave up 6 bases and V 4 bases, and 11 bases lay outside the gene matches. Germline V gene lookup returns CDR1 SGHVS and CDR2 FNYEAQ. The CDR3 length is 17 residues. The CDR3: CASSSRLAGRSGNEQFF. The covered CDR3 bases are TGTGCCAGCAGCTCAAGACTAGCGGGAAGAAGCGGCAATGAG.

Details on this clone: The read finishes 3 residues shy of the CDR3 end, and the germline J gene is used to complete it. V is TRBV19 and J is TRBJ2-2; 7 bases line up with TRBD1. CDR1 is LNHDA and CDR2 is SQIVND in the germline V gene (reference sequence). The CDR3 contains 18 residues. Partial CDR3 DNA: TGTGCCGCTCTGGGGAGTGCAGGGGGTGGCTCTGGGGCCAACGTG. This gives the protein CAALGSAGGGSGANV. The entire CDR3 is CAALGSAGGGSGANVLFF.

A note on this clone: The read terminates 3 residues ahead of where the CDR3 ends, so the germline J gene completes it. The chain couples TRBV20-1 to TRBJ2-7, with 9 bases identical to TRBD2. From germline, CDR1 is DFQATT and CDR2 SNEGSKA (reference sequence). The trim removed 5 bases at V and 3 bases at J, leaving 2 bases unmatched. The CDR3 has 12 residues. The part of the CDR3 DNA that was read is TGCAGTGCTGGACTAGCGAGCTACGAG. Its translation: CSAGLASYE. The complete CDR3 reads CSAGLASYEQYF.

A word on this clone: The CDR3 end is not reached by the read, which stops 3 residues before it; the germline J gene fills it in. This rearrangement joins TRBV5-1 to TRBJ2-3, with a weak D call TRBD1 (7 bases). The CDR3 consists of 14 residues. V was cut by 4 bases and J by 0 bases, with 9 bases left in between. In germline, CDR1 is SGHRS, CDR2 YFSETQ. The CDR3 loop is CASSAGQSTDTQYF. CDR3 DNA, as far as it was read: TGCGCCAGCAGCGCGGGACAGAGCACAGATACG.

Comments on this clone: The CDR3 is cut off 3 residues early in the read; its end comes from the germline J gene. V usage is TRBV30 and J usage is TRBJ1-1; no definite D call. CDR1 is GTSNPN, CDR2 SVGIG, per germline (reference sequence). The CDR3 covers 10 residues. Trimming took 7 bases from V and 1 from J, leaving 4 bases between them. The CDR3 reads CASGNTEAFF. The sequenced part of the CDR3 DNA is TGTGCCTCCGGGAACACTGAA.

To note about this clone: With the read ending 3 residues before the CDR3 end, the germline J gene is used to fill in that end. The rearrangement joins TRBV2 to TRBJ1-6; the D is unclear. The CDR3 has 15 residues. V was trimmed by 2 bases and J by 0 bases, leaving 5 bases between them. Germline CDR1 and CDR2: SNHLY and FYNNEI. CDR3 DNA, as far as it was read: TGTGCCAGCAGTGAATCAGGCTCCTATAATTCACCC. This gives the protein CASSESGSYNSP. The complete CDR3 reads CASSESGSYNSPLHF.

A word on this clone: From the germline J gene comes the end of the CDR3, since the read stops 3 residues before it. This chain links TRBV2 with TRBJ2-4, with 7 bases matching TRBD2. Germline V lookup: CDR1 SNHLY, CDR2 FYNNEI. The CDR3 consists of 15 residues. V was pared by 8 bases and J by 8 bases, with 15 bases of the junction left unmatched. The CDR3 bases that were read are TGTGCCAGCTCTGGGATTATTGCGGGAGTGCACATT. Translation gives CASSGIIAGVHI. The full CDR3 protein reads CASSGIIAGVHIQYF.

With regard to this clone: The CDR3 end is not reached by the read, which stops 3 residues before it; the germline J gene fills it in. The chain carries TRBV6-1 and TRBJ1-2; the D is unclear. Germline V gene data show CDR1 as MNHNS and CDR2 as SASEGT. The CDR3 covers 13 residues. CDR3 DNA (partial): TGTGCCAGCAGTGACCTCCTAACTCGAGGC. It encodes CASSDLLTRG. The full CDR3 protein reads CASSDLLTRGYTF.

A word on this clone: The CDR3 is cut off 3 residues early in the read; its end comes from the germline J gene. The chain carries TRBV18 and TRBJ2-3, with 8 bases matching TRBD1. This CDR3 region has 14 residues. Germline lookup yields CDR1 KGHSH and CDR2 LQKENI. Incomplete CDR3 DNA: TGTGCCAGCTCACCTACGACAGGGGTTGAGACG. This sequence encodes CASSPTTGVET. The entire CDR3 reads CASSPTTGVETQYF.

Here the CDR3 reads CASSTSRGMGEKLFF. CDR3 bases read: TGTGCCAGTAGTACCTCACGGGGGATGGGAGAAAAG. The gene calls are TRBV19 and TRBJ2-2, with D possibly matching TRBD2 (6 bases). The read falls 3 residues short of the CDR3 end, and the missing part is taken from the germline J gene. Germline CDR1 and CDR2: LNHDA and SQIVND (reference sequence). The CDR3 has 15 residues.

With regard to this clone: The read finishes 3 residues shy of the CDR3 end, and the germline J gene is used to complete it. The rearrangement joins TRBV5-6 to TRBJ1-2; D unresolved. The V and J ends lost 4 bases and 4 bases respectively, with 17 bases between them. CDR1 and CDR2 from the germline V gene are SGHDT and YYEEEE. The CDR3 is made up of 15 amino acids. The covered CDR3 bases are TGTGCCAGCAGCCTGAGGGCAGTTTCGATCTATGGC. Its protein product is CASSLRAVSIYG. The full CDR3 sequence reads CASSLRAVSIYGYTF. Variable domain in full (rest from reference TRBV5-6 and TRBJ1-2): DAGVTQSPTHLIKTRGQQVTLRCSPKSGHDTVSWYQQALGQGPQFIFQYYEEEERQRGNFPDRFSGHQFPNYSSELNVNALLLGDSALYLCASSLRAVSIYGYTFGSGTRLTVV.

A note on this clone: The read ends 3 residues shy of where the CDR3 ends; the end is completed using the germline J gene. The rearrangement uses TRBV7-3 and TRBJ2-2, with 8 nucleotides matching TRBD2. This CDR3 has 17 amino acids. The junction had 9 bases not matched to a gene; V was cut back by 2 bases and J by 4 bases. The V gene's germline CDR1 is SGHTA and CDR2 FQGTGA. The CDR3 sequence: CASSLYSLAGRTGELFF. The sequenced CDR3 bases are TGTGCCAGCAGCTTATACTCTTTAGCGGGGCGCACCGGGGAG. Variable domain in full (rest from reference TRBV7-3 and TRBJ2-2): GAGVSQTPSNKVTEKGKYVELRCDPISGHTALYWYRQSLGQGPEFLIYFQGTGAADDSGLPNDRFFAVRPEGSVSTLKIQRTERGDSAVYLCASSLYSLAGRTGELFFGEGSRLTVL.

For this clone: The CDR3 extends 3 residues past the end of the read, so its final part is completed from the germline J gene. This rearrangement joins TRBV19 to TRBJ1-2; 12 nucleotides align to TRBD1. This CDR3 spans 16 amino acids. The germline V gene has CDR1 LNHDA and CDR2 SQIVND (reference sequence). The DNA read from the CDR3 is TGTGCCAGTAGTACCAATCCGGGACAGGGGGCTGGAGGC. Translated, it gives CASSTNPGQGAGG. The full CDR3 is CASSTNPGQGAGGYTF.

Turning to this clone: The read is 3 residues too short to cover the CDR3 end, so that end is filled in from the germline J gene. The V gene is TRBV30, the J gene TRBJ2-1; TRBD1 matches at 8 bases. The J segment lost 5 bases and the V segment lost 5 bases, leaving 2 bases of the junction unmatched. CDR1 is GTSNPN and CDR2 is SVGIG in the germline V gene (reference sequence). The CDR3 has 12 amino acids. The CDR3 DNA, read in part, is TGTGCCTGGGACAGGGGAAACAATGAG. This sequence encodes CAWDRGNNE. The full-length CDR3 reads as CAWDRGNNEQFF.

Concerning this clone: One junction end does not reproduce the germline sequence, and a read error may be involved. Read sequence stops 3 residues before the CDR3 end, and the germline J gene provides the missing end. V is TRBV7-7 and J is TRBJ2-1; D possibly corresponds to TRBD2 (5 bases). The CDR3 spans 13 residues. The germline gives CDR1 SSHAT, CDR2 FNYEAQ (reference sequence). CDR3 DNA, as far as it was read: TGTGCTAGCAGCTTAGCGCTCGGGGTTGAG. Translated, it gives CASSLALGVE. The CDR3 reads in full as CASSLALGVEQFF.

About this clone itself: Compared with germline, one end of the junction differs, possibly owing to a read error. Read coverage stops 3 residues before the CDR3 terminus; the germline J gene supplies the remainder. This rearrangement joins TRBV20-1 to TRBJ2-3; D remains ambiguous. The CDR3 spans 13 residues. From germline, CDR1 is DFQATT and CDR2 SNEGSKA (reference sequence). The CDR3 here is CSARVHHAETQYF. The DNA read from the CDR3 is TGCAGTGCTAGAGTACACCACGCAGAGACG.

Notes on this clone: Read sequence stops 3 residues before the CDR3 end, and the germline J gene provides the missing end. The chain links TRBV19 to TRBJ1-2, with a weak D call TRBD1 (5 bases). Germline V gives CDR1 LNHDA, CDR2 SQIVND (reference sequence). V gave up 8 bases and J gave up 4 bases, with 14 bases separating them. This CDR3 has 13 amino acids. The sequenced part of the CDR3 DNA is TGTGCCAGTTGGGACTCTTCGCCCTATGGC. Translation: CASWDSSPYG. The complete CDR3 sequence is CASWDSSPYGYTF.

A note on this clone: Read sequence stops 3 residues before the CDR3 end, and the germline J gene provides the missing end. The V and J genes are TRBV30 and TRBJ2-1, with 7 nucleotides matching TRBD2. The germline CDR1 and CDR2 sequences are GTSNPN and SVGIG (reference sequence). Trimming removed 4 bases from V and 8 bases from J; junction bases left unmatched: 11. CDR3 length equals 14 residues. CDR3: CAWKLGGRVDEQFF. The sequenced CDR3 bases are TGTGCCTGGAAATTGGGCGGGAGAGTCGATGAG. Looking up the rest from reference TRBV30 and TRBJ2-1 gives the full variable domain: SQTIHQWPATLVQPVGSPLSLECTVEGTSNPNLYWYRQAAGRGLQLLFYSVGIGQISSEVPQNLSASRPQDRQFILSSKKLLLSDSGFYLCAWKLGGRVDEQFFGPGTRLTVL.

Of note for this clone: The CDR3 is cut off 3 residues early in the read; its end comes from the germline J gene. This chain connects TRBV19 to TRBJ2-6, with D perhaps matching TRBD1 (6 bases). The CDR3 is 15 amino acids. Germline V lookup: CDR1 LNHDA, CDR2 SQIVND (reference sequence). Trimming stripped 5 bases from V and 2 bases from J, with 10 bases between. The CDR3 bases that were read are TGTGCCAGTAGTGAGACAGGTGCTGGGGCCAACGTC. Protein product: CASSETGAGANV. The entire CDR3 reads CASSETGAGANVLTF.

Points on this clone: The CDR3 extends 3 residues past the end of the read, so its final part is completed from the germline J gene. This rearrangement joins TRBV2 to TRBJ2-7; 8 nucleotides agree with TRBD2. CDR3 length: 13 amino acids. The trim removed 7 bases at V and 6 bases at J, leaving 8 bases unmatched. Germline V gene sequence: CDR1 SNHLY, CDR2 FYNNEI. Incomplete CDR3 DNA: TGTGCCAGCAAGGAGCGGGAGAGTGCCGAG. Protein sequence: CASKERESAE. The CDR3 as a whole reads CASKERESAEQYF.

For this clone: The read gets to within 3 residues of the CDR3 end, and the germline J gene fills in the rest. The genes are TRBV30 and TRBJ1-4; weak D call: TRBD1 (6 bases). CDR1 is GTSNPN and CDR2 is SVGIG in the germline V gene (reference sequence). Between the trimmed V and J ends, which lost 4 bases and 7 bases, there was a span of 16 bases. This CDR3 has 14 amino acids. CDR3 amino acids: CAWKSYLGGEKLFF. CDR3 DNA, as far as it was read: TGTGCCTGGAAATCATATTTAGGGGGTGAAAAA.

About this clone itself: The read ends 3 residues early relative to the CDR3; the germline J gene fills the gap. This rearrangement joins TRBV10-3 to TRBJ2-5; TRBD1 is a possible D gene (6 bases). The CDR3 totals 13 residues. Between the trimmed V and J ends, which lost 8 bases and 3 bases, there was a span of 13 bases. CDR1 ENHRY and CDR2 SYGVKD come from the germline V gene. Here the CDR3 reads CAIGEYREETQYF. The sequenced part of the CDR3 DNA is TGTGCCATCGGAGAATACAGGGAAGAGACC.

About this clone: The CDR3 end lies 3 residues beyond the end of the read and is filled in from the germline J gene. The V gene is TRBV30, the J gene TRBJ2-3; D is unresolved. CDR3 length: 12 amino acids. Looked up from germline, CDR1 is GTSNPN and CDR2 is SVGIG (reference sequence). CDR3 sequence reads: CAWSVVQETQYF. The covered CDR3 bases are TGTGCCTGGAGTGTTGTACAAGAGACG.

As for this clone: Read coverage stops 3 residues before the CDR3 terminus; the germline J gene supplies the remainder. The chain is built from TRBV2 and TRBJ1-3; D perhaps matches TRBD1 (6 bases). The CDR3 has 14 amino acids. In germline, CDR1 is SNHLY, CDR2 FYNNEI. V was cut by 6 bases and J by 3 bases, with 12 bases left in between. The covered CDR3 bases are TGTGCCAGCAGACCCAGGGACATTGGAAACACC. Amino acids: CASRPRDIGNT. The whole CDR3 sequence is CASRPRDIGNTIYF.

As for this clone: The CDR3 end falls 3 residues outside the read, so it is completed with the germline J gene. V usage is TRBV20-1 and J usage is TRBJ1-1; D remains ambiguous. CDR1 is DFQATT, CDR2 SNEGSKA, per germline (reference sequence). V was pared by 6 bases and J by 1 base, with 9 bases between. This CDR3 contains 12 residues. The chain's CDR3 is CSALYSNTEAFF. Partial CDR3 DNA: TGCAGTGCCCTCTACTCGAACACTGAA.

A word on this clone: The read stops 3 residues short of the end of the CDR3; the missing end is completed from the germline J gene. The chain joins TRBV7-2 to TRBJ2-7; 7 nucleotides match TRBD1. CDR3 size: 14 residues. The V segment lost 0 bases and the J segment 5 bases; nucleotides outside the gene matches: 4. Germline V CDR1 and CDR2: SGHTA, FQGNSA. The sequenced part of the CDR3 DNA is TGTGCCAGCAGCTTAGCAGGGACAGTCGACGAG. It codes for CASSLAGTVDE. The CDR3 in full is CASSLAGTVDEQYF.